This T cell receptor (beta chain) was sequenced during a study of response to subunit inactivated influenza vaccine (dated by TCRdb to 2017 to 2018). Regarding the complete study: To follow how T cells responded to a trivalent subunit inactivated influenza vaccine, the researchers relied on deep quantitative profiling of the T cell receptor repertoire.

Overall study outcomes, separate from this receptor: The authors suggested that each seasonal influenza vaccination may recruit only a limited number of new T cells.

A remark on this clonotype: Its antigen is currently not known. No much larger clonotype is one base removed from it; base qualities were not supplied.

The CDR3 has 15 amino acids, counting the end cysteine and phenylalanine. Only the CDR3 region is kept as DNA, spanning 45 bases read in frame from base 1. Compared with germline, V lacks 4 bases and J lacks 4 bases; bases without a gene match: 5. Per the germline V gene, SGHRS is the CDR1 and YFSETQ is the CDR2. The library was obtained by RT-PCR. Sequencing used an Illumina HiSeq 2500. The raw public reads went through TCRdb reprocessing: fastp at Q25, MiXCR clone calling, in-frame beta chains kept. Each entry merges the rows of one CDR3 protein and shows their most common DNA and genes. Across this sample there are hundreds of thousands of distinct CDR3 sequences, with approximately 15% seen only once. The leading ten clones occupy less than 7% of the sample.

Source: PBMCs from blood, taken 14 to 15 days before vaccination. The sequence is built from TRBV5-1 and TRBJ2-2; 9 bases in the middle match TRBD1. This clonotype was sampled from a man aged 45 to 65 who received an inactivated influenza vaccine. Donor details come from another sample of the same person, matched by shared clones. The DNA is TGCGCCAGCAGCCGGACAGGGGACGTCACCGGGGAGCTGTTTTTT. This encodes CASSRTGDVTGELFF.